This TCR beta chain is from a study of blood T cell repertoires in COVID-19. Study as a whole: COVID-19 samples, acute and convalescent, were from the United States, Italy and Spain. T cells, B-cell-depleted T cells, or PBMCs provided the cDNA or gDNA that served as material.

In the study's own analysis: Estimated nucleated cell counts came from reference gene primer amplification. Generated by immunoSEQ multiplex PCR, the TCRdb table keeps only in-frame clones and is missing some. V, J and clone size were drawn from that table, and D and trimming were deduced from the DNA. This sample carries 110,000 or so clones, approximately 87% of them seen once, and the ten largest clones take more than 2%. The V gene lost 2 bases and the J gene lost 2 bases, with 10 bases spanning the gap. The CDR3 consists of 16 residues. The germline V gene encodes CDR1 MNHEY and CDR2 SVGEGT. Input material: peripheral blood. This chain joins TRBV6-2 or TRBV6-3 and TRBJ1-6; maybe TRBD1 (5 bases). This receptor was identified in a woman aged 45-59 years with acute or convalescent COVID-19. DNA for the CDR3: TGTGCCAGCAGTTACGTGACAGTCGCCTATAATTCACCCCTCCACTTT. This sequence encodes CASSYVTVAYNSPLHF.